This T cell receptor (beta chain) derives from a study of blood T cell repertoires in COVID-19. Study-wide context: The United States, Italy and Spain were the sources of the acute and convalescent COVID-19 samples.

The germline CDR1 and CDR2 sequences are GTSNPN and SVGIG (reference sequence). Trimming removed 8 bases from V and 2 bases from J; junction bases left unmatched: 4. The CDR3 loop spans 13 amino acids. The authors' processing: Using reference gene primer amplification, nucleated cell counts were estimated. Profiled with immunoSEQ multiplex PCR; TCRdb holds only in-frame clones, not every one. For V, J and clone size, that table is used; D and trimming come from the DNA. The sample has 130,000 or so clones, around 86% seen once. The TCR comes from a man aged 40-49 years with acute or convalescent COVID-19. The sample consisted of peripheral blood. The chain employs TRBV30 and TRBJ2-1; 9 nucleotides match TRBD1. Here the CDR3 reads CAGDRATYNEQFF. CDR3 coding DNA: TGTGCCGGGGACAGGGCCACCTACAATGAGCAGTTCTTC.